This passage covers 26 T cell receptor beta chains from one sample sequenced in a study of radiation and T cells in renal cell carcinoma. Time point in this sample: blood 2 weeks post-SBRT. Treatment meaning: 15 Gy SBRT to primary tumor, nephrectomy 4 weeks later. The repertoire was sequenced with immunoSEQ multiplex PCR; TCRdb's copy has only in-frame clones and lacks some. Among around 60,000 clones listed, around 77% were seen once. Sequences were derived from blood, sampled from a patient whose treatment included radiotherapy and nephrectomy. These receptors were obtained from a man in his 60s with renal cell carcinoma.

This clone showed up just a few times. The chain uses TRBV9 and TRBJ2-1; 9 bases agree with TRBD2. The CDR3 runs to 15 residues. Germline V CDR1 and CDR2: SGDLS, YYNGEE. J was trimmed by 5 bases and V by 4 bases; bases with no gene match: 7. The DNA of the CDR3 is TGTGCCAGCAGCCCTCGGACTAGCGCCCACAATGAGCAGTTCTTC. This gives the protein CASSPRTSAHNEQFF.

This chain uses TRBV10-2 with TRBJ1-1, with TRBD1 as a possible D gene (5 bases). V was pared by 8 bases and J by 0 bases, with 10 bases between. Germline V gene lookup returns CDR1 WSHSY and CDR2 SAAADI. The CDR3 loop spans 13 amino acids. CDR3 sequence reads: CASLKGMNTEAFF. CDR3 DNA sequence: TGCGCCAGCCTGAAGGGGATGAACACTGAAGCTTTCTTT.

The chain carries TRBV19 and TRBJ2-1; perhaps TRBD1 as D (6 bases). The CDR3 has 15 amino acids. Per the germline V gene, CDR1 is LNHDA and CDR2 is SQIVND (reference sequence). V was clipped by 5 bases and J by 2 bases, with 13 bases between them. Here the CDR3 reads CASSLNRDAYNEQFF. Here the CDR3 DNA reads TGTGCCAGTAGTTTAAACAGGGATGCCTACAATGAGCAGTTCTTC.

This clone was detected once. J is TRBJ2-3 and V is TRBV5-4; possible D gene TRBD2, 5 bases. V lost 4 bases and J lost 6, with 12 bases in between. Germline V CDR1 and CDR2: SGHNT, YYREEE (reference sequence). The CDR3 covers 13 residues. The CDR3 DNA is TGTGCCAGCAGCCACCCAACGGGGGATACGCAGTATTTT. This translates into CASSHPTGDTQYF.

The V gene is TRBV7-2, the J gene TRBJ1-2; D might be TRBD1 (6 bases). There are 14 residues in the CDR3. Germline values: CDR1 SGHTA, CDR2 FQGNSA. V lost 2 bases, J lost 4 bases, and 11 bases lay in between. The CDR3 DNA is TGTGCCAGCAGCTTAAGGGGGAGCGGCTATGGCTACACCTTC. It is translated as CASSLRGSGYGYTF.

This sequence joins TRBV11-3 and TRBJ2-2; perhaps D is TRBD1 or TRBD2 (5 bases each). This CDR3 contains 12 residues. Germline V gives CDR1 SGHNT, CDR2 YENEEA. The V end was cut by 6 bases, the J end by 6 bases, with 8 bases between. The CDR3 DNA reads as TGTGCCAGCAGGGTGGGGGCCGGGGAGCTGTTTTTT. Protein sequence: CASRVGAGELFF.

The chain combines TRBV25-1 with TRBJ1-1; unclear D gene. The germline V gene has CDR1 MGHDK and CDR2 SYGVNS. The V and J ends lost 0 bases and 10 bases respectively, with 12 bases between them. The CDR3 has 13 amino acids. CDR3 loop: CASSEYGPEGAFF. Written as DNA, the CDR3 is TGTGCCAGCAGTGAATACGGACCCGAGGGAGCTTTCTTT. The full variable domain, with the rest looked up from reference TRBV25-1 and TRBJ1-1, is EADIYQTPRYLVIGTGKKITLECSQTMGHDKMYWYQQDPGMELHLIHYSYGVNSTEKGDLSSESTVSRIRTEHFPLTLESARPSHTSQYLCASSEYGPEGAFFGQGTRLTVV.

This sequence joins TRBV27 and TRBJ2-7, with a tentative D call TRBD2 (6 bases). V shed 10 bases and J shed 1 base, with 14 bases lying between them. CDR1 is MNHEY, CDR2 SMNVEV, per germline (reference sequence). The CDR3 length is 13 residues. CDR3 residues: CATRDSQSYEQYF. For the CDR3, the DNA is TGTGCCACCCGGGACTCCCAGTCCTACGAGCAGTACTTC.

This chain joins TRBV10-3 and TRBJ2-3; D may be TRBD2 (6 bases). The germline gives CDR1 ENHRY, CDR2 SYGVKD. This CDR3 contains 17 residues. Trimming shortened V by 3 bases and J by 2 bases, and 18 bases separated the two germline ends. In nucleotides, the CDR3 is TGTGCCATCAGTGAAAAAAACGCCGGGACTTCCACAGATACGCAGTATTTT. Translated, it gives CAISEKNAGTSTDTQYF.

This rearrangement joins TRBV14 to TRBJ2-7; 8 bases align to TRBD2. The length of the CDR3 is 15 residues. Germline CDR1 is SGHDN and CDR2 is FVKESK. J gave up 9 bases and V 1 base, and 11 bases lay outside the gene matches. CDR3 bases: TGTGCCAGCAGCCAAGCGCGCGTGGGACTAGGGGCGCAGTACGTC. Encoded protein: CASSQARVGLGAQYV.

In nucleotides, the CDR3 is TGTGCCAGCAGCCAAGAACAGCTATTGGGCACTGAAGCTTTCTTT. This gives the protein CASSQEQLLGTEAFF. The chain links TRBV14 to TRBJ1-1; D remains ambiguous. The CDR3 is made up of 15 amino acids. The V end lost 0 bases, the J end lost 4 bases, and 12 bases lay between the germline ends. Germline assignment: CDR1 SGHDN and CDR2 FVKESK.

The V and J genes are TRBV7-2 and TRBJ1-2; D remains ambiguous. This CDR3 comprises 13 residues. Germline values: CDR1 SGHTA, CDR2 FQGNSA. The V end was cut by 1 base, the J end by 3 bases, with 6 bases between. DNA for the CDR3: TGTGCCAGCAGCTTAGGGTTGGACTATGGCTACACCTTC. Translated: CASSLGLDYGYTF.

The J gene is TRBJ1-2, the V gene TRBV5-6; tentatively, D is TRBD1 (5 bases). The CDR3 sequence is 16 residues long. Per germline, CDR1 SGHDT and CDR2 YYEEEE. Deletions cut 2 bases from V and 7 bases from J, with 21 bases between. CDR3 in DNA: TGTGCCAGCAGCTTTGGGGGGGAAATCTCGCATTTTGGCTACACCTTC. Translating it yields CASSFGGEISHFGYTF.

With regard to this clone: One end of the junction does not line up with germline, which may come from a read error. The V gene is TRBV25-1, the J gene TRBJ1-4, with D tentatively TRBD1 (5 bases). The CDR3 totals 16 residues. Germline V CDR1 and CDR2: MGHDK, SYGVNS. The CDR3 bases are TGTGCCAGCAGCGACACGTATTCCGGGACTAAGGAAAAACTGTTTTTT. Encoded protein: CASSDTYSGTKEKLFF.

This clone was found once. V and J are TRBV7-2 and TRBJ2-5, with D perhaps TRBD2 (5 bases). CDR1 and CDR2 from the germline V gene are SGHTA and FQGNSA. The V and J ends lost 6 bases and 4 bases respectively, with 12 bases between them. This CDR3 is 13 amino acids long. The CDR3 nucleotides read TGTGCCAGCAGATTTCCTGGGAGAGAGACCCAGTACTTC. Protein: CASRFPGRETQYF.

The rearrangement links TRBV27 to TRBJ1-1; 8 bases match TRBD1. The CDR3 has 16 amino acids. From germline, CDR1 is MNHEY and CDR2 SMNVEV (reference sequence). V lost 1 base, J lost 3 bases, and 7 bases stayed unmatched. For the CDR3, the DNA is TGTGCCAGCAGTTTATGGACAGGGAAAGTAGACACTGAAGCTTTCTTT. It codes for CASSLWTGKVDTEAFF.

This clone is classed as medium-sized. The gene calls are TRBV30 and TRBJ1-6; D gene ambiguous. The germline CDR1 and CDR2 sequences are GTSNPN and SVGIG (reference sequence). This CDR3 comprises 13 residues. Trimming shortened V by 1 base and J by 5 bases, and 6 bases separated the two germline ends. The CDR3 region has the DNA TGTGCCTGGAGTGGGGGTAATAATTCACCCCTCCACTTT. Amino acid sequence: CAWSGGNNSPLHF.

The V call is TRBV27, the J call TRBJ1-1; 7 positions match TRBD1. V lost 5 bases and J lost 5; bases outside the gene matches: 8. CDR1 MNHEY and CDR2 SMNVEV come from the germline V gene (reference sequence). The CDR3 sequence is 14 residues long. DNA for the CDR3: TGTGCCAGCAGTCTTCTAGACAGGGCGACTGAAGCTTTCTTT. This translates into CASSLLDRATEAFF.

Remarks on this clone: Compared with germline, one end of the junction differs, possibly owing to a read error. This chain connects TRBV15 to TRBJ2-3; 12 positions match TRBD2. CDR3 size: 13 residues. Germline V lookup: CDR1 LNHNV, CDR2 YYDKDF (reference sequence). CDR3 in DNA: TGTGCCACCAGCAGAGTGCTAGCGGGAGGGCCGCATTTT. Its translation: CATSRVLAGGPHF.

The V and J genes are TRBV9 and TRBJ2-1, with 15 nucleotides matching TRBD2. Unmatched junction bases numbered 2, after V lost 3 bases and J lost 10 bases. Germline CDR1 is SGDLS and CDR2 is YYNGEE. The CDR3 has 14 residues. CDR3 nucleotides: TGTGCCAGCAGCGCTGGACTAGCGGGAGGGGAGCAGTTCTTC. Its protein is CASSAGLAGGEQFF.

The rearrangement joins TRBV13 to TRBJ1-4, with TRBD1 matching 8 bases. V shed 4 bases, J shed 2 bases, and the junction held 3 bases outside the gene matches. The CDR3 covers 15 residues. CDR1 is PRHDT and CDR2 is FYEKMQ in the germline V gene (reference sequence). CDR3 amino acids: CASSSRGQTNEKLFF. CDR3 bases: TGTGCCAGCAGCTCCAGGGGGCAGACTAATGAAAAACTGTTTTTT.

This clone was seen just once. The chain recombines TRBV18 with TRBJ2-6; no clear D. The germline V gene has CDR1 KGHSH and CDR2 LQKENI. V was cut by 6 bases and J by 4 bases, with 19 bases left in between. This CDR3 contains 17 residues. CDR3 DNA: TGTGCCAGCTCGCCAGACTCTTTTGTGACAGGGGCCAACGTCCTGACTTTC. Amino acid sequence: CASSPDSFVTGANVLTF.

This sequence joins TRBV7-9 and TRBJ2-7, with 9 bases identical to TRBD1. The V segment lost 5 bases and the J segment 4 bases; nucleotides outside the gene matches: 12. Germline V CDR1 and CDR2: SEHNR, FQNEAQ (reference sequence). The CDR3 covers 16 residues. CDR3 amino acids: CASSRGTGGPFYEQYF. The CDR3 DNA reads as TGTGCCAGCAGCCGTGGCACAGGGGGCCCGTTTTACGAGCAGTACTTC.

The V and J genes are TRBV4-3 and TRBJ2-7; 9 nucleotides align to TRBD1. This CDR3 region has 15 residues. Germline trimming cut 3 bases from V and 0 bases from J; bases unmatched to any gene: 3. Germline CDR1 is LGHNA and CDR2 is YSLEER. This CDR3 is CASSQGQGNSYEQYF. CDR3 in DNA: TGCGCCAGCAGCCAGGGACAGGGTAACTCCTACGAGCAGTACTTC.

In this sample, this clone turned up once. The chain joins TRBV5-6 to TRBJ1-4; D perhaps matches TRBD1 (5 bases). V was trimmed by 4 bases and J by 0 bases, leaving 13 bases between them. CDR3 length: 16 residues. Germline V gives CDR1 SGHDT, CDR2 YYEEEE. DNA for the CDR3: TGTGCCAGCAGCGCTTCCTTGACAGCAACTAATGAAAAACTGTTTTTT. Its protein is CASSASLTATNEKLFF.

This clone appeared once. V is TRBV4-3 and J is TRBJ2-1, with a tentative D call TRBD2 (5 bases). CDR3 length: 13 amino acids. The V end was cut by 3 bases, the J end by 4 bases, with 7 bases between. CDR1 and CDR2 from the germline V gene are LGHNA and YSLEER. For the CDR3, the DNA is TGCGCCAGCAGCCAGGGAGCGTACAATGAGCAGTTCTTC. It encodes CASSQGAYNEQFF.